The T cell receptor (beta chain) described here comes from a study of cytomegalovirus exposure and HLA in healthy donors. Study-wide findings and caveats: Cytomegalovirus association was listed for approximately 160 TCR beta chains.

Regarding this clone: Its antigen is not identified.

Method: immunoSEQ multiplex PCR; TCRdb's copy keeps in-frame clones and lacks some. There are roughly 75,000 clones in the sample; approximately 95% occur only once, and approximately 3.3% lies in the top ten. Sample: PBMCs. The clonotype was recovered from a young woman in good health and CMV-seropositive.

The CDR3 DNA is TGTGCCAGCAGCGTAGGGGCAGTGTGGTCCGAAAAACTGTTTTTT. It translates to CASSVGAVWSEKLFF. The rearrangement joins TRBV9 to TRBJ1-4; D gene uncertain. V was pared by 0 bases and J by 8 bases, with 14 bases between. This CDR3 contains 15 residues. Per the germline V gene, CDR1 is SGDLS and CDR2 is YYNGEE.